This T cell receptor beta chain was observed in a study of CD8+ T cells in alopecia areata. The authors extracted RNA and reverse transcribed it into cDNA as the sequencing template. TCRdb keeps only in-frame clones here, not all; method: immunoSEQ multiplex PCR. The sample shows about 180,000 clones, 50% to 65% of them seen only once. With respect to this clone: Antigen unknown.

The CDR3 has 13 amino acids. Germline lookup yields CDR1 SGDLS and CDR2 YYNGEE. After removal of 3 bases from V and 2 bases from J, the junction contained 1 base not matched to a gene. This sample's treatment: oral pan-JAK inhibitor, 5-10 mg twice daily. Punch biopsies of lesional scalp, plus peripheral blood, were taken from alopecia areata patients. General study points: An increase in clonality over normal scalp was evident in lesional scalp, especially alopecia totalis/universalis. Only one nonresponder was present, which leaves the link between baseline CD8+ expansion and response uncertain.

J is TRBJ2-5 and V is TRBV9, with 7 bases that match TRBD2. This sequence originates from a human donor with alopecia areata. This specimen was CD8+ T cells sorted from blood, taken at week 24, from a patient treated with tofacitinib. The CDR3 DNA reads TGTGCCAGCAGCGCCGGGGGGCAAGAGACCCAGTACTTC. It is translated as CASSAGGQETQYF.